The source of this T cell receptor beta chain is a study of blood T cell repertoires in COVID-19. The wider study: Donors in the United States, Italy and Spain gave samples during acute or convalescent COVID-19. PBMCs, B-cell-depleted T cells, or T cells provided the cDNA or gDNA that made up the material.

The CDR3 spans 15 residues. The germline V gene has CDR1 SGHTA and CDR2 FQGNSA. Trimming removed 6 bases from V and 6 bases from J; junction bases left unmatched: 9. Original data processing: Amplification of reference gene primers provided the estimated nucleated cell counts. The repertoire was sequenced with immunoSEQ multiplex PCR; TCRdb's copy has only in-frame clones and lacks some. Clonal size and the V and J genes are those of that table, whereas D and trimming came from the DNA. The table has tens of thousands of clones, over 75% seen once. This clonotype originated in a human donor in a cohort sampled during active COVID-19. Material for sequencing was peripheral blood. The chain uses TRBV7-2 and TRBJ2-2, with 8 positions matching TRBD1. CDR3 in DNA: TGTGCCAGCAGATGGGACAGGACCCCCTCCGGGGAGCTGTTTTTT. It is translated as CASRWDRTPSGELFF.